The 21 T cell receptor beta chains listed next were all sequenced from one sample in a study of blood T cell repertoires in COVID-19. Sequencing was performed with immunoSEQ multiplex PCR; in TCRdb, only in-frame clones are kept and a portion is missing. Here the sample spans about 200,000 clones, 75% to 90% being singletons. Sequenced input: peripheral blood. These TCRs come from a human donor in a cohort sampled during active COVID-19.

V gene TRBV21-1 combines with J gene TRBJ2-4; TRBD2 is taken as the D call from the table, unchecked against the DNA. TRBV21-1 is noted as a pseudogene. This CDR3 is built from 19 residues. The CDR3: CASSKAKASGRWGRNIQYF. CDR3 bases: TGTGCCAGCAGCAAAGCCAAGGCTAGCGGGAGATGGGGGAGAAACATTCAGTACTTC.

The chain is built from TRBV4-2 and TRBJ1-2, with 8 bases matching TRBD1. The CDR3 contains 15 residues. The germline gives CDR1 LGHNA, CDR2 YNFKEQ. Trimming at V came to 2 bases and at J to 4 bases, leaving 6 bases not matched to a gene. This CDR3 is CASSQRTGSIYGYTF. DNA of the CDR3: TGTGCCAGCAGCCAACGGACAGGGTCAATCTATGGCTACACCTTC.

The chain carries TRBV7-2 and TRBJ1-3; D perhaps matches TRBD1 (6 bases). CDR1 SGHTA and CDR2 FQGNSA come from the germline V gene. V lost 4 bases and J 1 base, leaving 23 bases between the germline ends. This CDR3 is built from 19 residues. The CDR3 nucleotides are TGTGCCAGCAGCTCCAGGGGCCGTGGAGGTTCAGGTTCTGGAAACACCATATATTTT. It encodes CASSSRGRGGSGSGNTIYF. Full variable domain (outside the CDR3, taken from reference TRBV7-2 and TRBJ1-3): GAGVSQSPSNKVTEKGKDVELRCDPISGHTALYWYRQSLGQGLEFLIYFQGNSAPDKSGLPSDRFSAERTGGSVSTLTIQRTQQEDSAVYLCASSSRGRGGSGSGNTIYFGEGSWLTVV.

The chain is built from TRBV7-6 and TRBJ1-1, with 9 bases aligning to TRBD1. CDR1 is SGHVS and CDR2 is FNYEAQ in the germline V gene. This CDR3 contains 15 residues. V lost 4 bases to trimming and J lost 4 bases; unmatched junction nucleotides: 7. The CDR3 region is CASSSGTGLSTEAFF. CDR3 DNA: TGTGCCAGCAGCTCAGGGACAGGGTTGAGCACTGAAGCTTTCTTT.

The chain couples TRBV12-3 or TRBV12-4 to TRBJ2-7, with 11 bases that match TRBD2. The trim removed 5 bases at V and 6 bases at J, leaving 3 bases unmatched. There are 13 residues in the CDR3. Here the CDR3 reads CASSRLAGREQYF. In DNA form, the CDR3 reads TGTGCCAGCAGTAGACTAGCGGGACGCGAGCAGTACTTC.

This chain joins TRBV9 and TRBJ2-1, with TRBD2 matching 11 bases. This CDR3 contains 16 residues. V lost 0 bases and J lost 3; bases outside the gene matches: 2. Germline CDR1 reads SGDLS; CDR2 reads YYNGEE. The DNA for the CDR3 is TGTGCCAGCAGCGTAGCTCTAGCGGGAGGCTACAATGAGCAGTTCTTC. Amino acids: CASSVALAGGYNEQFF. The full variable domain, completed using reference TRBV9 and TRBJ2-1, is DSGVTQTPKHLITATGQRVTLRCSPRSGDLSVYWYQQSLDQGLQFLIQYYNGEERAKGNILERFSAQQFPDLHSELNLSSLELGDSALYFCASSVALAGGYNEQFFGPGTRLTVL.

This clone occurred a few times. The V gene is TRBV21-1, the J gene TRBJ2-2; TRBD1, the table's D call, lacks a check against the DNA. TRBV21-1 is a documented pseudogene. This CDR3 comprises 18 residues. CDR3 in DNA: TGTGCCAGCACCCTACCGACAGGGGGCGCGAGTAGCACCGGGGAGCTGTTTTTT. Residues: CASTLPTGGASSTGELFF.

V and J are TRBV18 and TRBJ2-5, with 10 positions matching TRBD2. The ends lost 1 base at V and 5 bases at J; junction bases unmatched: 13. Germline CDR1 KGHSH, CDR2 LQKENI. This CDR3 region has 18 residues. The CDR3: CASSPLSSVSGRRETQYF. The DNA for the CDR3 is TGTGCCAGCTCACCACTTTCGTCCGTTAGCGGGAGGAGGGAGACCCAGTACTTC.

V is TRBV9 and J is TRBJ2-1; the match to TRBD2 covers 9 bases. The CDR3 is 16 residues long. Germline assignment: CDR1 SGDLS and CDR2 YYNGEE. Trimming at V came to 0 bases and at J to 7 bases, leaving 8 bases not matched to a gene. This CDR3 is CASSVAYAGGKNEQFF. CDR3 sequence (DNA): TGTGCCAGCAGCGTAGCTTATGCGGGAGGGAAAAATGAGCAGTTCTTC.

This clone was recorded once. This chain connects TRBV9 to TRBJ1-1, with 7 bases that match TRBD1. The ends lost 0 bases at V and 6 bases at J; junction bases unmatched: 11. Germline loops: CDR1 SGDLS, CDR2 YYNGEE. This CDR3 region has 16 residues. CDR3 sequence reads: CASSVVGRGGSPEAFF. The CDR3 DNA sequence: TGTGCCAGCAGCGTAGTAGGGCGAGGGGGCAGCCCTGAAGCTTTCTTT.

The rearrangement joins TRBV6-2 or TRBV6-3 to TRBJ1-2, with D uncertain. V was trimmed by 6 bases and J by 6 bases, leaving 17 bases between them. The germline V gene encodes CDR1 MNHEY and CDR2 SVGEGT. The CDR3 covers 14 residues. The CDR3 region is CASSPQVRFHGYTF. The DNA of the CDR3 is TGTGCCAGCAGCCCCCAGGTTCGATTTCATGGCTACACCTTC.

The sample holds many counts of this clone. The rearrangement links TRBV11-3 to TRBJ2-1; tentatively, D is TRBD2 (5 bases). V lost 5 bases to trimming and J lost 1 base, with 18 bases between them. Germline assignment: CDR1 SGHNT and CDR2 YENEEA. The CDR3 is 17 residues long. The chain's CDR3 is CASSPWRGPGSYNEQFF. CDR3 nucleotide sequence: TGTGCCAGCAGCCCGTGGCGAGGTCCGGGATCCTACAATGAGCAGTTCTTC.

CDR3 in amino acids: CASSLEGYEQYF. CDR3 coding DNA: TGTGCCAGCAGCTTGGAGGGGTACGAGCAGTACTTC. The chain is built from TRBV5-5 and TRBJ2-7; D is perhaps TRBD1 (5 bases). Germline CDR1 and CDR2: SGHKS and YYEKEE (reference sequence). The CDR3 consists of 12 residues. V dropped 0 bases and J dropped 4 bases, with 5 bases sitting between them.

The chain links TRBV23-1 to TRBJ1-5; possibly TRBD1 for D (6 bases). TRBV23-1 counts as an open reading frame of uncertain function. The CDR3 has 15 residues. The V end lost 2 bases, the J end lost 4 bases, and 12 bases lay between the germline ends. The CDR3 DNA follows: TGCGCCAGCAGTCAACCCCTACAGGGAAATCAGCCCCAGCATTTT. Translated: CASSQPLQGNQPQHF.

This chain joins TRBV9 and TRBJ2-7, with 10 nucleotides matching TRBD2. After removal of 2 bases from V and 5 bases from J, the junction contained 4 bases not matched to a gene. In germline, CDR1 is SGDLS, CDR2 YYNGEE. This CDR3 is 14 amino acids long. The CDR3: CASSVSGRAHEQYF. The DNA of the CDR3 is TGTGCCAGCAGCGTCAGCGGGAGGGCCCACGAGCAGTACTTC.

The chain employs TRBV6-2 or TRBV6-3 and TRBJ2-3, with 8 bases that match TRBD2. CDR1 is MNHEY and CDR2 is SVGEGT in the germline V gene. With V trimmed by 2 bases and J by 3 bases, 10 bases remained unmatched. The CDR3 is made up of 17 amino acids. The CDR3 DNA reads TGTGCCAGCAGTTACCCGTCGTTAGCGGGAAGAACAGATACGCAGTATTTT. This codes for CASSYPSLAGRTDTQYF.

The V call is TRBV4-3, the J call TRBJ2-3, with no clear D. The CDR3 consists of 11 residues. The germline V gene encodes CDR1 LGHNA and CDR2 YSLEER. V shed 0 bases and J shed 8 bases, with 3 bases lying between them. CDR3 amino acids: CASSQDLTQYF. For the CDR3, the DNA is TGCGCCAGCAGCCAAGATCTTACGCAGTATTTT.

The chain uses TRBV9 and TRBJ2-3; D uncertain. From germline, CDR1 is SGDLS and CDR2 YYNGEE. This CDR3 has 11 residues. Deletions cut 5 bases from V and 3 bases from J, with 4 bases between. The CDR3 DNA sequence: TGTGCCAGCAGTACAACAGATACGCAGTATTTT. The encoded protein is CASSTTDTQYF.

CDR3 sequence reads: CAISDGTGNQPQHF. CDR3 sequence (DNA): TGTGCCATCAGTGACGGAACAGGCAATCAGCCCCAGCATTTT. V usage is TRBV10-3 and J usage is TRBJ1-5; D is unresolved. Germline V CDR1 and CDR2: ENHRY, SYGVKD. The CDR3 contains 14 residues. V lost 3 bases and J 2 bases, leaving 8 bases between the germline ends.

This clone appeared a single time. The J gene is TRBJ1-5, the V gene TRBV10-1, with D possibly TRBD1 on 6 matching bases. V shed 7 bases and J shed 0 bases, with 13 bases lying between them. CDR3 length: 15 residues. The V gene's germline CDR1 is WNHNN and CDR2 SYGVQD (reference sequence). The CDR3 reads CASTGQKYSNQPQHF. CDR3 in DNA: TGCGCCAGCACCGGACAGAAATATAGCAATCAGCCCCAGCATTTT.

This chain connects TRBV19 to TRBJ2-7; perhaps TRBD2 as D (5 bases). V lost 3 bases and J lost 1, with 13 bases in between. The germline V gene encodes CDR1 LNHDA and CDR2 SQIVND (reference sequence). The CDR3 extends over 15 amino acids. The CDR3 bases are TGTGCCAGTAGTATTAATTACGGGATTTCCTACGAGCAGTACTTC. Amino acids: CASSINYGISYEQYF.